This TCR beta chain was captured by sequencing in a study of T cell responses to AZD1222 COVID-19 vaccine. The study, taken as a whole, reports: Clonal diversity may have been underestimated in mostly white British donors.

V gave up 3 bases and J gave up 1 base; unmatched junction bases: 1. The CDR3 runs to 15 residues. Per the germline V gene, CDR1 is SGHAT and CDR2 is FQDESV (reference sequence). Sequenced by immunoSEQ multiplex PCR; TCRdb stores in-frame clones only, minus some. Among around 130,000 clones listed, approximately 83% were seen once. A word on this clone: What it recognizes is unknown.

The rearrangement uses TRBV11-1 and TRBJ2-3; 10 bases fit TRBD2. This TCR derives from an adult in good health. The sample was peripheral blood, taken on day 0 of AZD1222 vaccination. The CDR3 DNA follows: TGTGCCAGCAGCTTTGGGACTAGCGGCACAGATACGCAGTATTTT. Translation gives CASSFGTSGTDTQYF.